The next 7 T cell receptor beta chains were all read from a single sample in a study of STAT3 mutations in large granular lymphocyte leukemia. Study-wide points: In T-cell large granular lymphocyte leukemia, about half of patients showed multiple immunodominant subclonotypes.

For these receptors, no antigen is known. Generated by immunoSEQ multiplex PCR, the TCRdb table keeps only in-frame clones and is missing some. The table has approximately 11,000 clones, roughly 85% seen once. The sample taken for sequencing was peripheral blood mononuclear cells. Receptors originate from a man of 80 years or more with T-cell large granular lymphocyte leukemia. Some clones in this sample may be carry-over from other donors' samples.

This rearrangement joins TRBV5-4 to TRBJ1-1; TRBD1 aligns across 9 bases. J was trimmed by 3 bases and V by 4 bases; bases with no gene match: 1. The length of the CDR3 is 13 residues. CDR1 SGHNT and CDR2 YYREEE come from the germline V gene (reference sequence). CDR3 loop: CASSRTGDTEAFF. The CDR3 bases are TGTGCCAGCAGCCGGACAGGGGACACTGAAGCTTTCTTT.

This rearrangement joins TRBV15 to TRBJ2-7; D not certain. This CDR3 has 13 amino acids. Deletions cut 0 bases from V and 3 bases from J, with 6 bases between. Germline-derived CDR1 and CDR2 are LNHNV and YYDKDF (reference sequence). As DNA, the CDR3 is TGTGCCACCAGCAGAGAGCGAAACTACGAGCAGTACTTC. It translates to CATSRERNYEQYF.

The rearrangement joins TRBV19 to TRBJ2-5; D is tentatively TRBD1 or TRBD2 (6 bases each). This CDR3 is built from 14 residues. Germline V gives CDR1 LNHDA, CDR2 SQIVND (reference sequence). With 4 bases removed from V and 4 bases from J, the gap between germline ends came to 13 bases. CDR3 residues: CASSKGGYGETQYF. In DNA, the CDR3 is TGTGCCAGTAGTAAAGGGGGGTACGGAGAGACCCAGTACTTC.

The V and J genes are TRBV5-1 and TRBJ2-5; possible D gene TRBD2, 6 bases. V lost 6 bases and J lost 4, with 16 bases in between. Looked up from germline, CDR1 is SGHRS and CDR2 is YFSETQ. This CDR3 region has 14 residues. The CDR3 loop is CASMVTPGGETQYF. The CDR3 nucleotides are TGCGCCAGCATGGTAACTCCCGGGGGAGAGACCCAGTACTTC.

This clone showed up just a few times. The CDR3 DNA is TGTGCCAGCGGAACGACAGGGGGCGTCAGTCAGCCCCAGCATTTT. Translating it yields CASGTTGGVSQPQHF. The genes are TRBV6-5 and TRBJ1-5, with 10 nucleotides matching TRBD1. The CDR3 spans 15 residues. The ends lost 8 bases at V and 6 bases at J; junction bases unmatched: 10. The germline gives CDR1 MNHEY, CDR2 SVGAGI.

V is TRBV7-2 and J is TRBJ2-7; D not resolved. Trimming cost V 0 bases and J 3 bases, with 3 bases left between them. CDR1 and CDR2 (germline): SGHTA, FQGNSA. CDR3 length: 12 residues. The CDR3 is CASSLADYEQYF. The CDR3 DNA follows: TGTGCCAGCAGCTTAGCAGACTACGAGCAGTACTTC. The full variable domain, completed using reference TRBV7-2 and TRBJ2-7, is GAGVSQSPSNKVTEKGKDVELRCDPISGHTALYWYRQSLGQGLEFLIYFQGNSAPDKSGLPSDRFSAERTGGSVSTLTIQRTQQEDSAVYLCASSLADYEQYFGPGTRLTVT.

This chain joins TRBV7-2 and TRBJ1-5; 8 bases line up with TRBD1. The V gene end was trimmed by 5 bases and the J gene end by 7 bases; junction bases not matched to a gene: 7. Germline V CDR1 and CDR2: SGHTA, FQGNSA. The CDR3 is 14 residues long. The CDR3 nucleotides read TGTGCCAGCAGCAAAACGGACAGGGCCCAGCCCCAGCATTTT. It codes for CASSKTDRAQPQHF.